A single sample gave rise to the 16 T cell receptor beta chains below, sequenced in a study of blood T cell repertoires in COVID-19. Data came from immunoSEQ multiplex PCR; TCRdb stores just in-frame clones and leaves some out. Of approximately 82,000 clones listed, roughly 92% were seen once; the top ten hold 6.3%. Sample: peripheral blood. All receptors come from a woman aged 60-75 years with active COVID-19.

The V call is TRBV7-8, the J call TRBJ2-1; 14 bases fit TRBD2. Trimming took 3 bases from V and 1 from J; bases not matched to a gene: 2. The length of the CDR3 is 17 residues. Germline V gene sequence: CDR1 SGHVS, CDR2 FQNEAQ. The CDR3 bases are TGTGCCAGCAGCTTCGGGACTAGCGGGAGTTCCTACAATGAGCAGTTCTTC. It translates to CASSFGTSGSSYNEQFF.

The genes are TRBV6-6 and TRBJ1-2; possible D gene TRBD1, 5 bases. This CDR3 contains 12 residues. Germline CDR1 MNHNY, CDR2 SVGAGI (reference sequence). Trimming removed 5 bases from V and 3 bases from J, with 7 bases in between. The CDR3 DNA is TGTGCCAGCAGTACGGGGGACTATGGCTACACCTTC. This sequence encodes CASSTGDYGYTF.

The rearrangement links TRBV28 to TRBJ2-4, with 12 bases aligning to TRBD2. Germline lookup yields CDR1 MDHEN and CDR2 SYDVKM. The CDR3 contains 17 residues. V was pared by 8 bases and J by 6 bases, with 14 bases of the junction left unmatched. Here the CDR3 DNA reads TGTGCCAGCCAGGGCCCGACTAGCGGGAGTCTTGCAAACATTCAGTACTTC. Translation: CASQGPTSGSLANIQYF.

This sequence joins TRBV28 and TRBJ1-5; D is ambiguous. CDR1 MDHEN and CDR2 SYDVKM come from the germline V gene. With 4 bases removed from V and 6 bases from J, the gap between germline ends came to 22 bases. The CDR3 runs 17 residues. CDR3 residues: CASSSYGSPERSQPQHF. CDR3 DNA sequence: TGTGCCAGCAGTTCATATGGGTCACCCGAAAGGAGTCAGCCCCAGCATTTT.

The chain recombines TRBV7-9 with TRBJ1-2; 11 bases are a match to TRBD1. V lost 3 bases to trimming and J lost 7 bases; unmatched junction nucleotides: 7. Germline V CDR1 and CDR2: SEHNR, FQNEAQ (reference sequence). CDR3 length equals 15 residues. CDR3: CASSFAGQGAPGYTF. The DNA for the CDR3 is TGTGCCAGCAGCTTTGCTGGACAGGGGGCGCCTGGCTACACCTTC.

The rearrangement joins TRBV3-1 (or the pseudogene TRBV3-2) to TRBJ2-3; possibly TRBD2 for D (6 bases). Per germline, CDR1 LGHDT and CDR2 YNNKEL (reference sequence). CDR3 length: 15 residues. Between the trimmed V and J ends, which lost 4 bases and 0 bases, there was a span of 11 bases. The CDR3 nucleotides read TGTGCCAGCAGCCCGGGGGATTTTAGCACAGATACGCAGTATTTT. Protein product: CASSPGDFSTDTQYF.

The rearrangement joins TRBV5-1 to TRBJ1-2; 8 bases are shared with TRBD1. There are 14 residues in the CDR3. The V segment lost 4 bases and the J segment 6 bases; nucleotides outside the gene matches: 8. Germline CDR1 and CDR2: SGHRS and YFSETQ. The CDR3 loop reads CASSPDRAVNGYTF. DNA for the CDR3: TGCGCCAGCAGCCCGGACAGGGCGGTCAATGGCTACACCTTC.

The DNA of the CDR3 is TGTGCCAGCAGCCAGGGACTAACTACAGATACGCAGTATTTT. This encodes CASSQGLTTDTQYF. The V call is TRBV9, the J call TRBJ2-3; 7 positions match TRBD2. CDR1 SGDLS and CDR2 YYNGEE come from the germline V gene. The CDR3 consists of 14 residues. J lost 3 bases, V lost 4 bases, and 5 bases had no gene match.

This clone was observed a single time. The CDR3 DNA is TGTGCCAGCAGTTTGACAGGGGGCGAGGAGACCCAGTACTTC. Translated, it gives CASSLTGGEETQYF. The chain couples TRBV6-5 to TRBJ2-5; 10 bases match TRBD1. Germline V gene lookup returns CDR1 MNHEY and CDR2 SVGAGI. The V and J ends lost 4 bases and 5 bases, in that order; junction bases with no gene match: 4. The CDR3 covers 14 residues.

V is TRBV7-2 and J is TRBJ2-7; 7 positions match TRBD2. With V trimmed by 4 bases and J by 6 bases, 9 bases remained unmatched. The CDR3 covers 14 residues. CDR1 and CDR2 (germline): SGHTA, FQGNSA. The DNA for the CDR3 is TGTGCCAGCAGCTCGCAGGGACTACTGGGCGAGCAGTACTTC. This encodes CASSSQGLLGEQYF.

The rearrangement joins TRBV7-2 to TRBJ1-5, with D perhaps matching TRBD1 (6 bases). CDR1 and CDR2 (germline): SGHTA, FQGNSA. CDR3 size: 15 residues. The V gene lost 6 bases and the J gene lost 7 bases, with 19 bases spanning the gap. The chain's CDR3 is CASRMDSSLGQPQHF. For the CDR3, the DNA is TGTGCCAGCAGAATGGACAGTAGCCTGGGGCAGCCCCAGCATTTT.

This clone was detected only once. CDR3 bases: TGCGCCAGCAGCCAACGACTAGCGGGGTTCAATGAGCAGTTCTTC. Protein sequence: CASSQRLAGFNEQFF. J is TRBJ2-1 and V is TRBV4-1, with 11 positions matching TRBD2. The germline V gene has CDR1 MGHRA and CDR2 YSYEKL. The CDR3 has 15 amino acids. Trimming took 2 bases from V and 6 from J; bases not matched to a gene: 3.

The chain recombines TRBV7-2 with TRBJ1-2; D is possibly TRBD1 (6 bases). Trimming took 5 bases from V and 2 from J, leaving 12 bases between them. Germline V gene data show CDR1 as SGHTA and CDR2 as FQGNSA. The CDR3 covers 14 residues. Written as DNA, the CDR3 is TGTGCCAGCAGCCTCGGGACAACAAACTATGGCTACACCTTC. It encodes CASSLGTTNYGYTF.

V usage is TRBV27 and J usage is TRBJ2-7; D is possibly TRBD1 (6 bases). CDR3 length: 16 residues. The germline V gene has CDR1 MNHEY and CDR2 SMNVEV (reference sequence). The V end was cut by 6 bases, the J end by 2 bases, with 20 bases between. CDR3 loop: CASRHSRDNPPYEQYF. The CDR3 region has the DNA TGTGCCAGCAGACATAGCCGGGACAACCCCCCCTACGAGCAGTACTTC.

The rearrangement joins TRBV25-1 to TRBJ2-1, with TRBD2 identical over 8 bases. The V gene end was trimmed by 2 bases and the J gene end by 1 base; junction bases not matched to a gene: 7. This CDR3 has 17 residues. The germline V gene has CDR1 MGHDK and CDR2 SYGVNS. The CDR3 bases are TGTGCCAGCAGTGAAGGGGGTAGCGGGGAATCCTACAATGAGCAGTTCTTC. Its translation: CASSEGGSGESYNEQFF.

The chain joins TRBV15 to TRBJ2-5, with 7 nucleotides matching TRBD1. This CDR3 comprises 15 residues. Trimming took 1 base from V and 5 from J; bases not matched to a gene: 7. Per germline, CDR1 LNHNV and CDR2 YYDKDF (reference sequence). The CDR3, as DNA: TGTGCCACCAGCAGAGTCCGATCACAGGGGGAGACCCAGTACTTC. Protein product: CATSRVRSQGETQYF.